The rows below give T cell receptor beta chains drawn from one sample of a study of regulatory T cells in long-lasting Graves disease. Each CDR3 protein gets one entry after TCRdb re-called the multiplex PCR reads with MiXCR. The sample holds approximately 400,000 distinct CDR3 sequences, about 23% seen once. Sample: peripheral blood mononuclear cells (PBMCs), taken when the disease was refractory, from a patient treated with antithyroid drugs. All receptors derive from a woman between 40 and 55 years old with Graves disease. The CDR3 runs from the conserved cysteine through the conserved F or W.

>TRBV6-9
CASSSKTSGAYEQYF
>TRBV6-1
CAGSEDFRLGQHVLGELFF
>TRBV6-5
CASSYSVTVTQQYF
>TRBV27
CASSLFTPGAGSSTNYGYTF
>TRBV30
CAWRAQGGWVATEAFF
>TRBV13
CASSAPAGGPHEQYF
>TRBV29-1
CSVGADGGLSEQYF
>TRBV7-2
CASSLAPGGYTIYF
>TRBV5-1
CASSLARTVETQYF
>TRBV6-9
CASSYGRATDTQYF
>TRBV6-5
CASSYSRGWEQYF
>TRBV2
CASSEDGVAKNIQYF
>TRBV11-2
CASSFGQGVQETQYF
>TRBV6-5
CASSYPGRSNQPQHF
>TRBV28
CASSLISGVAYNEQFF
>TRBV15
CATSRSGTEGYEQYF
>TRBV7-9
CASSSTGTGGTEAFF
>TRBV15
CATSTRIQGPGREQYF
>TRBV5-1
CASSLEGQGYEQYF
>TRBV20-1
CSARRATATNEKLFF
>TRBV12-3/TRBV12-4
CASSSESRGTEAFF
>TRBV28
CASRVGAGGTEAFF
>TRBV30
CAWSGDTEAFF
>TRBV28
CASTPRGGHTGELFF
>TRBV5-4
CASSDPSGSSETQYF
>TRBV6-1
CASTPEAGRGLNSPLHF
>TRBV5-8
CASSLDRPHHNEQFF
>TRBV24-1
CATSPEHQETQYF
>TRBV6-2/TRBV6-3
CASSPGPGNQPQHF
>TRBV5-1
CASSPGTGFRDTEAFF
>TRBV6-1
CASSPTPYQETQYF
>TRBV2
CASSEGGVAGYNEQFF
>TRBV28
CASSFMRGSYEQYF
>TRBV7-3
CASSLTFGGIETQYF
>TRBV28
CASSGGLGRTDTQYF
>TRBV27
CASSDRGRTNEKLFF
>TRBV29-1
CSVGTLMATEAFF